The rows below give T cell receptor beta chains drawn from one sample of a study of T cells after yellow fever vaccination. TCRdb analysed the 5' RACE reads with MiXCR anew, one entry per CDR3 protein. The repertoire consists of some 10,000 distinct CDR3 sequences, with 4.5% to 5.5% occurring once and the leading ten covering roughly 1.5%. Sample: PBMCs, either bulk or a sorted T-cell subset (CD4+, CD8+, memory, or dextramer-sorted; not recorded which), taken roughly 14 days after the first yellow fever vaccination. The receptors here all came from a man younger than 35 who received the YFV17D yellow fever vaccine. The CDR3 runs from the conserved cysteine through the conserved F or W. A D gene is named only where the DNA matches it firmly. Rows may omit the clone size; those that give it use once, few, many or a size class.

D gene	V gene	J gene	clone size	CDR3 protein	CDR3 DNA
.	TRBV7-8	TRBJ2-7	many	CASSPEWGSNEQYF	TGTGCCAGCAGCCCAGAGTGGGGTTCCAACGAGCAGTACTTC
.	TRBV4-3	TRBJ2-6	many	CASSQDLTSSGANVLTF	TGCGCCAGCAGCCAAGATCTCACTTCGTCTGGGGCCAACGTCCTGACTTTC
.	TRBV7-9	TRBJ1-1	many	CASSLDSYRFTEAFF	TGTGCCAGCAGCTTAGACAGTTACCGCTTCACTGAAGCTTTCTTT
TRBD1	TRBV3-1	TRBJ2-3	medium-sized	CASSQHGTGLTDTQYF	TGTGCCAGCAGCCAACACGGGACAGGGTTAACAGATACGCAGTATTTT
TRBD2	TRBV9	TRBJ2-5	many	CASSVGAGGSRETQYF	TGTGCCAGCAGCGTAGGGGCGGGGGGCTCTCGGGAGACCCAGTACTTC
.	TRBV15	TRBJ1-5	many	CATSIPTAPYQPQHF	TGTGCCACCAGCATCCCCACAGCCCCCTATCAGCCCCAGCATTTT
TRBD2	TRBV4-3	TRBJ2-3	medium-sized	CASSPRRGGGSDTQYF	TGCGCCAGCAGCCCCCGACGGGGGGGCGGGTCGGATACGCAGTATTTT
TRBD2	TRBV2	TRBJ2-3	many	CASIPGGPDTQYF	TGTGCCAGCATTCCGGGGGGGCCAGATACGCAGTATTTT
.	TRBV30	TRBJ2-5	many	CAWSDTTGTFQETQYF	TGTGCCTGGAGTGATACCACCGGGACATTCCAAGAGACCCAGTACTTC
TRBD1	TRBV3-1	TRBJ1-3	medium-sized	CASRPQGNSGNTIYF	TGTGCCAGCAGACCACAGGGGAACTCTGGAAACACCATATATTTT
TRBD2	TRBV13	TRBJ2-3	many	CASSFRTSGGTDTQYF	TGTGCCAGCAGCTTTAGGACTAGCGGGGGCACAGATACGCAGTATTTT
TRBD1	TRBV15	TRBJ2-7	many	CATSRAQGVYEQYF	TGTGCCACCAGCAGAGCTCAGGGGGTCTACGAGCAGTACTTC
.	TRBV6-5	TRBJ2-7	medium-sized	CASSYSTAGTEQYF	TGTGCCAGCAGTTACTCCACCGCGGGGACTGAGCAGTACTTC
.	TRBV20-1	TRBJ1-5	many	CSAATGSNQPQHF	TGCAGTGCTGCGACAGGAAGCAATCAGCCCCAGCATTTT
.	TRBV4-3	TRBJ1-2	medium-sized	CASSQDRAGKTLYGYTF	TGCGCCAGCAGCCAAGATAGGGCAGGGAAGACCCTCTATGGCTACACCTTC
.	TRBV2	TRBJ1-4	many	CASSPGFNNEKLFF	TGTGCCAGCAGTCCGGGGTTCAACAATGAAAAACTGTTTTTT
.	TRBV4-2	TRBJ1-3	medium-sized	CASSQDRTTGNTIYF	TGTGCCAGCAGCCAAGATAGGACGACCGGAAACACCATATATTTT
.	TRBV27	TRBJ2-6	many	CASSLLGTGANVLTF	TGTGCCAGCAGTTTACTCGGTACCGGGGCCAACGTCCTGACTTTC
.	TRBV6-2/TRBV6-3	TRBJ1-2	.	CASSPGTSYYGYTF	TGTGCCAGCAGCCCCGGGACATCCTACTATGGCTACACCTTC
.	TRBV12-3/TRBV12-4	TRBJ2-7	medium-sized	CASSSHQTATYEQYF	TGTGCCAGCAGTTCCCACCAGACAGCGACCTACGAGCAGTACTTC
.	TRBV7-2	TRBJ2-1	many	CASSLGMHNEQFF	TGTGCCAGCAGCTTAGGGATGCACAATGAGCAGTTCTTC
.	TRBV6-5	TRBJ1-1	.	CASSSPAANTEAFF	TGTGCCAGCAGTTCCCCAGCGGCGAACACTGAAGCTTTCTTT
.	TRBV11-2	TRBJ2-6	many	CASSLQTSGANVLTF	TGTGCCAGCAGCTTACAGACCTCTGGGGCCAACGTCCTGACTTTC
.	TRBV12-3/TRBV12-4	TRBJ1-1	medium-sized	CASSLGPRAGAFF	TGTGCCAGCAGTTTAGGTCCCCGGGCAGGAGCTTTCTTT
.	TRBV6-1	TRBJ2-2	medium-sized	CASSVSSQGTGELFF	TGTGCCAGCAGTGTTTCGTCGCAGGGGACCGGGGAGCTGTTTTTT
.	TRBV19	TRBJ1-1	many	CASSIGGSEAFF	TGTGCCAGTAGTATTGGGGGGAGTGAAGCTTTCTTT
.	TRBV11-3	TRBJ2-1	medium-sized	CASSLFYHNEQFF	TGTGCCAGCAGCTTATTTTACCACAATGAGCAGTTCTTC
.	TRBV5-1	TRBJ2-4	medium-sized	CASSSLTGAAGIQYF	TGCGCCAGCAGCTCCCTTACGGGCGCCGCCGGCATTCAGTACTTC
.	TRBV20-1	TRBJ1-4	many	CSARKGGDEKLFF	TGCAGTGCTAGAAAAGGGGGAGATGAAAAACTGTTTTTT
.	TRBV7-2	TRBJ2-5	medium-sized	CASSLAPGETQYF	TGTGCCAGCAGCTTAGCCCCAGGAGAGACCCAGTACTTC